A single sample is the source of the 21 T cell receptor beta chains below, sequenced in a study of radiotherapy plus CTLA-4 blockade in lung cancer. Assay: immunoSEQ multiplex PCR; the TCRdb copy retains only in-frame clones and omits some. The table has roughly 120,000 clones, just under 80% seen once. This material consisted of peripheral blood, taken from a patient treated with radiotherapy plus ipilimumab. Source of these receptors: a human donor with non-small cell lung cancer who had a partial response to radiotherapy plus ipilimumab.

This chain uses TRBV10-1 with TRBJ1-2, with 8 bases aligning to TRBD1. The CDR3 spans 16 residues. V trimming: 1 base; J trimming: 5 bases; junction bases outside the gene matches: 9. From germline, CDR1 is WNHNN and CDR2 SYGVQD (reference sequence). The CDR3 loop reads CASSEYEGQGLYGYTF. CDR3 in DNA: TGCGCCAGCAGTGAGTACGAAGGACAGGGACTTTATGGCTACACCTTC.

This clone was seen only a few times. The junction and the germline gene differ at one end; a read error may be behind it. The chain employs TRBV7-2 and TRBJ1-1; TRBD1 might be the D (5 bases). The CDR3 length is 14 residues. Germline CDR1 and CDR2: SGHTA and FQGNSA. DNA for the CDR3: TGTGCCAGCAGCGACAGAAGGGGCAACAGTGAAGCTTTCTTT. It is translated as CASSDRRGNSEAFF.

The gene calls are TRBV19 and TRBJ1-5; 10 nucleotides agree with TRBD1. Germline V gene sequence: CDR1 LNHDA, CDR2 SQIVND (reference sequence). This CDR3 region has 18 residues. V shed 7 bases, J shed 1 base, and the junction held 13 bases outside the gene matches. The CDR3 nucleotides read TGTGCCAGTACCTTCCGGGACAGGGGCATTAAGAGCAATCAGCCCCAGCATTTT. Encoded protein: CASTFRDRGIKSNQPQHF. Drawing the rest from reference TRBV19 and TRBJ1-5, the complete variable domain is DGGITQSPKYLFRKEGQNVTLSCEQNLNHDAMYWYRQDPGQGLRLIYYSQIVNDFQKGDIAEGYSVSREKKESFPLTVTSAQKNPTAFYLCASTFRDRGIKSNQPQHFGDGTRLSIL.

V gene TRBV9 combines with J gene TRBJ1-5; D perhaps matches TRBD1 (6 bases). Between the trimmed V and J ends, which lost 3 bases and 6 bases, there was a span of 10 bases. Per germline, CDR1 SGDLS and CDR2 YYNGEE. The CDR3 consists of 13 residues. The CDR3 loop is CASSAAGAQPQHF. CDR3 coding DNA: TGTGCCAGCAGCGCAGCAGGGGCTCAGCCCCAGCATTTT.

The V and J genes are TRBV7-9 and TRBJ1-6; tentative D call: TRBD1 (6 bases). The CDR3 loop spans 16 amino acids. The germline V gene encodes CDR1 SEHNR and CDR2 FQNEAQ (reference sequence). Trimming cost V 4 bases and J 7 bases, with 17 bases left between them. Here the CDR3 reads CASSSRGGGTNSPLHF. CDR3 in DNA: TGTGCCAGCAGCTCAAGGGGGGGAGGTACCAATTCACCCCTCCACTTT.

The CDR3 DNA reads as TGCGCCAGCAGTGAAGTCGGGACTTTCGTCTACGAGCAGTACTTC. This codes for CASSEVGTFVYEQYF. The V call is TRBV10-1, the J call TRBJ2-7; D possibly corresponds to TRBD2 (6 bases). Germline assignment: CDR1 WNHNN and CDR2 SYGVQD (reference sequence). Trimming stripped 3 bases from V and 3 bases from J, with 15 bases between. CDR3 length equals 15 residues.

The gene calls are TRBV6-1 and TRBJ1-4; 7 nucleotides match TRBD1. V trimming: 11 bases; J trimming: 0 bases; junction bases outside the gene matches: 9. This CDR3 contains 15 residues. Germline assignment: CDR1 MNHNS and CDR2 SASEGT. The CDR3 region has the DNA TGTGCCGGTCGACAGGGACTTTCAACTAATGAAAAACTGTTTTTT. It encodes CAGRQGLSTNEKLFF.

This rearrangement joins TRBV30 to TRBJ2-1; 10 nucleotides align to TRBD2. CDR3 length: 15 amino acids. The germline gives CDR1 GTSNPN, CDR2 SVGIG (reference sequence). The junction had 6 bases not matched to a gene; V was cut back by 3 bases and J by 4 bases. CDR3 nucleotides: TGTGCCTGGAGGGATCTAGCGGGGGCTTACAATGAGCAGTTCTTC. Residues: CAWRDLAGAYNEQFF.

This chain joins TRBV19 and TRBJ1-2, with D maybe TRBD1 (6 bases). Germline V gene data show CDR1 as LNHDA and CDR2 as SQIVND (reference sequence). Trimming shortened V by 6 bases and J by 4 bases, and 15 bases separated the two germline ends. The CDR3 loop spans 14 amino acids. The chain's CDR3 is CASSLGHSGYGYTF. CDR3 nucleotides: TGTGCCAGTAGCTTGGGACATTCGGGCTATGGCTACACCTTC. The whole variable domain, filled in from reference TRBV19 and TRBJ1-2, reads DGGITQSPKYLFRKEGQNVTLSCEQNLNHDAMYWYRQDPGQGLRLIYYSQIVNDFQKGDIAEGYSVSREKKESFPLTVTSAQKNPTAFYLCASSLGHSGYGYTFGSGTRLTVV.

The V and J genes are TRBV28 and TRBJ1-2, with D uncertain. CDR1 and CDR2 (germline): MDHEN, SYDVKM. Trimming pared 5 bases from V and 7 bases from J, leaving 8 bases between. The CDR3 contains 11 residues. The CDR3 loop reads CASSRRSGYTF. In nucleotides, the CDR3 is TGTGCCAGCAGTCGCAGGTCTGGCTACACCTTC.

The J gene is TRBJ1-3, the V gene TRBV7-9, with D uncertain. The germline CDR1 and CDR2 sequences are SEHNR and FQNEAQ (reference sequence). There are 17 residues in the CDR3. The ends were cut back, 2 bases at V and 0 bases at J, with 14 bases in the middle. CDR3 residues: CASSLSRHRSSGNTIYF. The CDR3 DNA follows: TGTGCCAGCAGCTTATCGAGACACCGCTCCTCTGGAAACACCATATATTTT.

The chain uses TRBV7-9 and TRBJ2-1; the match to TRBD2 covers 10 bases. This CDR3 has 16 residues. Trimming took 5 bases from V and 2 from J; bases not matched to a gene: 6. The germline V gene has CDR1 SEHNR and CDR2 FQNEAQ (reference sequence). The CDR3 loop is CASSGQSGRAYNEQFF. The CDR3 DNA is TGTGCCAGCAGCGGACAAAGCGGGAGGGCCTACAATGAGCAGTTCTTC. Complete variable domain (other parts from reference TRBV7-9 and TRBJ2-1): DTGVSQNPRHKITKRGQNVTFRCDPISEHNRLYWYRQTLGQGPEFLTYFQNEAQLEKSRLLSDRFSAERPKGSFSTLEIQRTEQGDSAMYLCASSGQSGRAYNEQFFGPGTRLTVL.

The CDR3 loop reads CASSLVGQGTYEQYF. CDR3 sequence (DNA): TGTGCCAGCAGCTTGGTCGGACAGGGAACATACGAGCAGTACTTC. This chain links TRBV5-8 with TRBJ2-7; TRBD1 aligns across 8 bases. There are 15 residues in the CDR3. Germline loops: CDR1 SGHTS, CDR2 YDEGEE. V shed 0 bases, J shed 4 bases, and the junction held 6 bases outside the gene matches. Filled out from reference TRBV5-8 and TRBJ2-7, the complete variable domain reads EAGVTQSPTHLIKTRGQQATLRCSPISGHTSVYWYQQALGLGLQFLLWYDEGEERNRGNFPPRFSGRQFPNYSSELNVNALELEDSALYLCASSLVGQGTYEQYFGPGTRLTVT.

This sequence joins TRBV27 and TRBJ2-4, with 7 bases that match TRBD2. CDR3 size: 14 residues. Germline V gene lookup returns CDR1 MNHEY and CDR2 SMNVEV (reference sequence). J gave up 6 bases and V 4 bases, and 6 bases lay outside the gene matches. The CDR3 is CASSSPSGLNIQYF. CDR3 nucleotides: TGTGCCAGCAGTTCCCCTAGCGGACTAAACATTCAGTACTTC.

The chain uses TRBV27 and TRBJ1-6; possible D gene TRBD1, 6 bases. Per germline, CDR1 MNHEY and CDR2 SMNVEV (reference sequence). Trimming left V 2 bases short and J 10 bases short, with 15 bases between. The CDR3 runs 15 residues. As DNA, the CDR3 is TGTGCCAGCAGTTTAACACAGGGAGGGGGGTCACCCCTCCACTTT. This sequence encodes CASSLTQGGGSPLHF.

The rearrangement uses TRBV5-1 and TRBJ2-7; tentatively, D is TRBD1 (6 bases). The CDR3 is 15 amino acids. CDR1 and CDR2 (germline): SGHRS, YFSETQ. Trimming took 5 bases from V and 2 from J, leaving 17 bases between them. The CDR3 loop is CASSLAVGGAYEQYF. CDR3 sequence (DNA): TGCGCCAGCAGTCTCGCGGTAGGGGGAGCCTACGAGCAGTACTTC.

V gene TRBV28 combines with J gene TRBJ2-3; the D gene is possibly TRBD1 (6 bases). Per germline, CDR1 MDHEN and CDR2 SYDVKM. Trimming took off 11 bases at V and 3 bases at J, with 15 bases between the two ends. This CDR3 is built from 13 residues. This CDR3 reads CAGNRGGTDTQYF. The CDR3 nucleotides are TGTGCCGGAAACCGAGGGGGAACAGATACGCAGTATTTT.

The chain employs TRBV5-1 and TRBJ2-5; 7 bases match TRBD1. The length of the CDR3 is 13 residues. Germline V gene lookup returns CDR1 SGHRS and CDR2 YFSETQ. J was trimmed by 4 bases and V by 4 bases; bases with no gene match: 4. The CDR3 region has the DNA TGCGCCAGCAGCCTAGGGGGCCGAGAGACCCAGTACTTC. This encodes CASSLGGRETQYF.

This clone was observed once. The genes are TRBV28 and TRBJ2-2; D perhaps matches TRBD2 (5 bases). This CDR3 has 14 amino acids. Deletions cut 7 bases from V and 4 bases from J, with 13 bases between. Germline V gene lookup returns CDR1 MDHEN and CDR2 SYDVKM. CDR3 nucleotide sequence: TGTGCCAGCAACCCCTCGGGGTCCACCGGGGAGCTGTTTTTT. Protein sequence: CASNPSGSTGELFF.

The rearrangement joins TRBV18 to TRBJ1-2, with TRBD1 matching 7 bases. Germline CDR1 is KGHSH and CDR2 is LQKENI. Losses at the gene ends were 3 bases for V and 4 bases for J; bases not matched to a gene: 11. The CDR3 is made up of 16 amino acids. DNA for the CDR3: TGTGCCAGCTCACCTACAGGGGAAACTACCTTCTATGGCTACACCTTC. It yields the protein CASSPTGETTFYGYTF.

The rearrangement joins TRBV30 to TRBJ2-7; TRBD1 agrees at 7 bases. CDR3 length: 15 residues. V shed 2 bases and J 0 bases; nucleotides not matched to a gene: 7. The germline CDR1 and CDR2 sequences are GTSNPN and SVGIG (reference sequence). Written as DNA, the CDR3 is TGTGCCTGGAGTCGCTGGGACAGCAACTCCTACGAGCAGTACTTC. Amino acid sequence: CAWSRWDSNSYEQYF.